This is a list of T cell receptor beta chains from one sample in a study of blood T cell repertoires in COVID-19. The assay was immunoSEQ multiplex PCR, and TCRdb's table has in-frame clones only and misses some. The sample lists a few hundred thousand clones, 90% seen once, with under 2.5% in the top ten. The sample taken for sequencing was peripheral blood. The receptors derive from a woman aged 60-70 years with COVID-19, enrolled during active disease. Each CDR3 is given with its conserved first and last residue. Fields, in order: D gene, J gene, clone size, V gene, CDR3 protein, CDR3 DNA. The D gene is left open where the match is weak. Size is omitted from some rows. Given values are once, few, many or a class for expanded clones.

>NA|TRBJ1-5|NA|TRBV7-2
CASSPAGGLANQPQHF
TGTGCCAGCAGCCCCGCAGGAGGGCTGGCCAATCAGCCCCAGCATTTT
>TRBD2|TRBJ2-5|NA|TRBV4-2
CASSQDPASGGPQETQYF
TGTGCCAGCAGCCAAGATCCAGCCAGCGGGGGTCCACAAGAGACCCAGTACTTC
>NA|TRBJ2-3|NA|TRBV25-1
CASSEFQGGGTDTQYF
TGTGCCAGCAGTGAATTTCAGGGTGGGGGCACAGATACGCAGTATTTT
>TRBD1|TRBJ1-6|few|TRBV4-2
CASSQPGTGGLLNSPLHF
TGTGCCAGCAGCCAACCCGGGACAGGGGGACTCTTAAATTCACCCCTCCACTTT
>TRBD1|TRBJ1-6|NA|TRBV6-2/TRBV6-3
CASRPSTGGRNSPLHF
TGTGCCAGCAGACCTTCGACAGGGGGTCGGAATTCACCCCTCCACTTT
>NA|TRBJ1-5|few|TRBV4-1
CASSQIQGQPQHF
TGCGCCAGCAGCCAAATACAGGGACAGCCCCAGCATTTT
>TRBD1|TRBJ2-2|NA|TRBV7-2
CASSLYPDRGTGELFF
TGTGCCAGCAGCTTATATCCAGACAGGGGGACCGGGGAGCTGTTTTTT
>NA|TRBJ2-7|NA|TRBV7-9
CASSQPTLTYEQYF
TGTGCCAGCAGCCAGCCGACACTTACCTACGAGCAGTACTTC
>TRBD1|TRBJ1-3|NA|TRBV4-3
CASSSGTGVGNTIYF
TGCGCCAGCAGCTCCGGGACAGGGGTTGGAAACACCATATATTTT
>TRBD1|TRBJ1-5|NA|TRBV19
CASSIGTGVGNQPQHF
TGTGCCAGTAGTATAGGGACAGGGGTCGGCAATCAGCCCCAGCATTTT
>TRBD1|TRBJ1-5|once|TRBV20-1
CSASSGQSQPQHF
TGCAGTGCTAGTTCGGGACAGAGTCAGCCCCAGCATTTT
>NA|TRBJ1-1|NA|TRBV6-5
CASSSRTAMNTEAFF
TGTGCCAGCAGTTCGCGGACAGCCATGAACACTGAAGCTTTCTTT
>NA|TRBJ2-5|NA|TRBV6-1
CASSERGIGRETQYF
TGTGCCAGCAGTGAAAGGGGGATTGGGCGAGAGACCCAGTACTTC
>TRBD1|TRBJ1-2|NA|TRBV11-2
CASSVNRGTGHNYGYTF
TGTGCCAGCAGCGTCAATCGGGGGACAGGACATAACTATGGCTACACCTTC
>TRBD1|TRBJ1-5|few|TRBV6-2/TRBV6-3
CASSSTGVGAQPQHF
TGTGCCAGCAGTTCGACAGGGGTTGGGGCTCAGCCCCAGCATTTT
>TRBD1|TRBJ1-2|NA|TRBV9
CASSAGDRSSYYGFTF
TGTGCCAGCAGCGCCGGGGACAGGTCTTCCTATTATGGCTTCACCTTC
>TRBD1|TRBJ1-2|NA|TRBV7-2
CASSLQDRVGYTF
TGTGCCAGCAGCTTACAAGACAGGGTTGGCTACACCTTC
>TRBD2|TRBJ2-5|NA|TRBV7-2
CASTGTSGGRGWETQYF
TGTGCCAGCACCGGGACTAGCGGGGGGCGGGGTTGGGAGACCCAGTACTTC
>TRBD1|TRBJ2-7|NA|TRBV15
CATSPITGDEQYF
TGTGCCACCAGCCCAATCACAGGGGACGAGCAGTACTTC
>NA|TRBJ2-5|NA|TRBV7-9
CASSLDGARGIQETQYF
TGTGCCAGCAGCTTAGATGGGGCAAGGGGGATCCAAGAGACCCAGTACTTC
>NA|TRBJ2-7|NA|TRBV6-2/TRBV6-3
CASSYSRDREEYEQYF
TGTGCCAGCAGTTACTCGAGAGACAGGGAGGAATACGAGCAGTACTTC
>NA|TRBJ1-3|NA|TRBV5-1
CASSPRTDSGNTIYF
TGCGCCAGCAGCCCCCGGACAGACTCTGGAAACACCATATATTTT
>TRBD2|TRBJ2-2|NA|TRBV5-5
CASSPTGTSGGATGELFF
TGTGCCAGCAGCCCGACCGGGACTAGCGGGGGGGCCACCGGGGAGCTGTTTTTT
>NA|TRBJ1-6|NA|TRBV9
CASSVGQQNSPLHF
TGTGCCAGCAGCGTAGGACAGCAGAATTCACCCCTCCACTTT
>NA|TRBJ2-2|few|TRBV5-1
CASRVQGANTGELFF
TGCGCCAGCAGGGTACAAGGGGCGAACACCGGGGAGCTGTTTTTT
>TRBD2|TRBJ2-1|NA|TRBV6-2/TRBV6-3
CASSWTSGGPRYNEQFF
TGTGCCAGCAGCTGGACTAGCGGGGGGCCTCGCTACAATGAGCAGTTCTTC
>NA|TRBJ2-3|NA|TRBV9
CASSSPGSDTQYF
TGTGCCAGCAGCTCCCCGGGGAGTGATACGCAGTATTTT
>TRBD1|TRBJ1-2|NA|TRBV6-6
CASRERGRSYGYTF
TGTGCCAGCAGAGAAAGGGGGCGCTCGTATGGCTACACCTTC
>TRBD2|TRBJ2-1|NA|TRBV5-4
CASSLDSGGIFF
TGTGCCAGCAGCTTGGATAGCGGGGGGATTTTCTTC
>NA|TRBJ1-2|NA|TRBV5-4
CASSLVGRNYGYTF
TGTGCCAGCAGCTTGGTGGGCAGAAACTATGGCTACACCTTC
>TRBD1|TRBJ1-5|few|TRBV30
CAWDRANQPQHF
TGTGCCTGGGACAGGGCCAATCAGCCCCAGCATTTT
>TRBD2|TRBJ2-1|NA|TRBV5-1
CASSLARGTSGGPQNYNEQFF
TGCGCCAGCAGCTTGGCGAGGGGGACTAGCGGGGGGCCGCAGAACTACAATGAGCAGTTCTTC
>NA|TRBJ1-2|NA|TRBV2
CASSDGGRYGYTF
TGTGCCAGCAGTGATGGGGGCCGGTATGGCTACACCTTC
>NA|TRBJ2-1|NA|TRBV12-3/TRBV12-4
CASSPLNEQFF
TGTGCCAGCAGTCCCCTTAATGAGCAGTTCTTC
>NA|TRBJ2-1|NA|TRBV19
CASSSRRSGEQFF
TGTGCCAGTAGTTCCCGCCGCTCCGGTGAGCAGTTCTTC